Below, 31 T cell receptor beta chains from the same sample are listed, as sequenced in a study of control samples from healthy donors and cancer patients. Sequencing used immunoSEQ multiplex PCR; TCRdb keeps in-frame clones, though not all of them. The sample has 100,000 to 120,000 clones; 70% to 85% are singletons. Sequenced: blood. The receptors derive from a man in his late teens or twenties in good health.

The J gene is TRBJ2-5, the V gene TRBV4-2; TRBD2 matches at 8 bases. Per the germline V gene, CDR1 is LGHNA and CDR2 is YNFKEQ. The V segment lost 3 bases and the J segment 5 bases; nucleotides outside the gene matches: 11. CDR3 size: 16 residues. CDR3 sequence: CASSQPSGGRVETQYF. The CDR3 coding sequence is TGTGCCAGCAGCCAGCCTTCGGGGGGGAGGGTGGAGACCCAGTACTTC.

This clone was seen more than once but under ten times. The DNA of the CDR3 is TGTGCCAGCAGTTTACCCAGGGGAGGTTCAGAGACCCAGTACTTC. Translated, it gives CASSLPRGGSETQYF. The chain combines TRBV28 with TRBJ2-5, with D perhaps matching TRBD1 or TRBD2 (6 bases each). This CDR3 contains 15 residues. Germline V lookup: CDR1 MDHEN, CDR2 SYDVKM. The V end lost 2 bases, the J end lost 4 bases, and 14 bases lay between the germline ends.

The chain carries TRBV4-1 and TRBJ1-2; D gene uncertain. This CDR3 is 17 amino acids long. Germline V gene sequence: CDR1 MGHRA, CDR2 YSYEKL. The ends were cut back, 2 bases at V and 6 bases at J, with 22 bases in the middle. The CDR3 region has the DNA TGCGCCAGCAGCCAATTACAGATACTAAAGGTAGATGATGGCTACACCTTC. Translation: CASSQLQILKVDDGYTF.

The chain links TRBV12-3 or TRBV12-4 to TRBJ1-6, with D maybe TRBD1 (5 bases). The CDR3 covers 13 residues. V shed 3 bases and J shed 7 bases, with 7 bases lying between them. CDR3 amino acids: CASSFRGNSPLHF. CDR3 in DNA: TGTGCCAGCAGTTTTCGGGGGAATTCACCCCTCCACTTT.

The chain combines TRBV6-5 with TRBJ2-5; 8 bases match TRBD1. CDR1 MNHEY and CDR2 SVGAGI come from the germline V gene. The trim removed 5 bases at V and 7 bases at J, leaving 12 bases unmatched. The CDR3 extends over 15 amino acids. Here the CDR3 DNA reads TGTGCCAGCAGTAATGACAGGGGACCAGGACGGACCCAGTACTTC. It codes for CASSNDRGPGRTQYF.

The chain couples TRBV9 to TRBJ2-1, with TRBD1 matching 8 bases. With 0 bases clipped from V and 0 bases from J, the junction kept 11 bases outside the gene matches. Germline CDR1 and CDR2: SGDLS and YYNGEE. CDR3 length equals 19 residues. The CDR3: CASSVESQGAVSSYNEQFF. The CDR3 bases are TGTGCCAGCAGCGTAGAATCGCAGGGGGCTGTAAGCTCCTACAATGAGCAGTTCTTC. The full variable domain, its missing parts supplied by reference TRBV9 and TRBJ2-1, is DSGVTQTPKHLITATGQRVTLRCSPRSGDLSVYWYQQSLDQGLQFLIQYYNGEERAKGNILERFSAQQFPDLHSELNLSSLELGDSALYFCASSVESQGAVSSYNEQFFGPGTRLTVL.

This chain joins TRBV19 and TRBJ1-2; TRBD1 matches at 7 bases. V trimming: 9 bases; J trimming: 4 bases; junction bases outside the gene matches: 8. There are 13 residues in the CDR3. Germline V CDR1 and CDR2: LNHDA, SQIVND (reference sequence). The CDR3 loop reads CASSEGASYGYTF. DNA for the CDR3: TGTGCCAGCTCCGAGGGGGCTAGCTATGGCTACACCTTC.

Judged by abundance, this clone is medium-sized. The chain is built from TRBV24-1 and TRBJ2-7, with a possible D match to TRBD1 (5 bases). The length of the CDR3 is 15 residues. CDR1 and CDR2 (germline): KGHDR, SFDVKD. Trimming took 7 bases from V and 3 from J, leaving 18 bases between them. CDR3: CATRRQKFPIYEQYV. The CDR3 coding sequence is TGTGCCACCAGGAGACAGAAGTTTCCAATCTACGAGCAGTACGTC.

This sequence joins TRBV10-3 and TRBJ2-5; tentatively, D is TRBD1 (5 bases). There are 16 residues in the CDR3. V lost 6 bases and J 1 base, leaving 18 bases between the germline ends. Germline lookup yields CDR1 ENHRY and CDR2 SYGVKD. The CDR3 protein is CAIRNTDAGSQETQYF. CDR3 sequence (DNA): TGTGCCATCAGGAATACGGACGCAGGGTCCCAAGAGACCCAGTACTTC.

The chain recombines TRBV28 with TRBJ1-1, with D unresolved. Germline-derived CDR1 and CDR2 are MDHEN and SYDVKM. V dropped 2 bases and J dropped 4 bases, with 17 bases sitting between them. The CDR3 is 16 amino acids. The CDR3 sequence is CASSLTSGVVGTEAFF. CDR3 bases: TGTGCCAGCAGTTTAACTAGTGGGGTGGTTGGCACTGAAGCTTTCTTT.

V gene TRBV5-1 combines with J gene TRBJ2-5, with D possibly being TRBD1 (6 bases). This CDR3 comprises 15 residues. V was trimmed by 4 bases and J by 3 bases, leaving 16 bases between them. Germline-derived CDR1 and CDR2 are SGHRS and YFSETQ. Here the CDR3 reads CASSTGQNAEETQYF. The CDR3 region has the DNA TGCGCCAGCAGCACAGGACAGAACGCCGAAGAGACCCAGTACTTC.

A few counts support this clone. V is TRBV27 and J is TRBJ2-4; TRBD2 aligns across 7 bases. Germline V CDR1 and CDR2: MNHEY, SMNVEV (reference sequence). The CDR3 spans 15 residues. V lost 3 bases to trimming and J lost 3 bases; unmatched junction nucleotides: 5. CDR3 loop: CASSFGGMSKNIQYF. The CDR3 DNA reads TGTGCCAGCAGTTTCGGGGGGATGAGCAAAAACATTCAGTACTTC.

The chain couples TRBV19 to TRBJ1-1; D unclear. Germline V CDR1 and CDR2: LNHDA, SQIVND (reference sequence). This CDR3 has 15 residues. V lost 7 bases and J lost 0, with 15 bases in between. The CDR3 nucleotides read TGTGCCAGTAATTGGGGAGTTCTCATGAACACTGAAGCTTTCTTT. Translated: CASNWGVLMNTEAFF.

The chain links TRBV7-9 to TRBJ2-7, with a possible D match to TRBD1 (5 bases). Germline V gene lookup returns CDR1 SEHNR and CDR2 FQNEAQ (reference sequence). Trimming removed 4 bases from V and 5 bases from J, with 15 bases in between. The CDR3 loop spans 14 amino acids. The CDR3 sequence: CASSSWAQGDEQYF. The DNA for the CDR3 is TGTGCCAGCAGCTCGTGGGCGCAGGGCGACGAGCAGTACTTC.

This sequence joins TRBV2 and TRBJ2-5, with TRBD2 matching over 7 bases. The length of the CDR3 is 14 residues. In germline, CDR1 is SNHLY, CDR2 FYNNEI. With 0 bases clipped from V and 5 bases from J, the junction kept 3 bases outside the gene matches. CDR3 region: CASSEAGGMETQYF. DNA of the CDR3: TGTGCCAGCAGTGAAGCGGGGGGGATGGAGACCCAGTACTTC.

The rearrangement links TRBV11-2 to TRBJ2-5, with 8 positions matching TRBD2. CDR1 and CDR2 (germline): SGHAT, FQNNGV. Trimming cost V 4 bases and J 2 bases; bases outside gene matches: 15. The CDR3 consists of 18 residues. In DNA form, the CDR3 reads TGTGCCAGCAGCTCGGATGTATTTGGTAGCGGGGCACAAGAGACCCAGTACTTC. Encoded protein: CASSSDVFGSGAQETQYF.

This chain uses TRBV2 with TRBJ1-5; the match to TRBD1 covers 8 bases. V was clipped by 6 bases and J by 6 bases; unmatched bases: 13. The CDR3 has 16 residues. Looked up from germline, CDR1 is SNHLY and CDR2 is FYNNEI. The CDR3 sequence is CASSPTRTGQGQPQHF. The CDR3 coding sequence is TGTGCCAGCAGCCCGACTAGGACAGGGCAAGGTCAGCCCCAGCATTTT.

This chain joins TRBV27 and TRBJ2-5; tentatively, D is TRBD1 (6 bases). V was clipped by 2 bases and J by 1 base, with 8 bases between them. This CDR3 has 14 residues. CDR1 is MNHEY and CDR2 is SMNVEV in the germline V gene (reference sequence). CDR3 nucleotides: TGTGCCAGCAGTTTACAGGGGACCCAAGAGACCCAGTACTTC. It is translated as CASSLQGTQETQYF.

This chain uses TRBV30 with TRBJ2-7; D is possibly TRBD1 or TRBD2 (6 bases each). The V gene's germline CDR1 is GTSNPN and CDR2 SVGIG (reference sequence). Trimming took off 6 bases at V and 2 bases at J, with 11 bases between the two ends. The length of the CDR3 is 12 residues. The CDR3 bases are TGTGCCTGCTCGGGGGCGGCCTACGAGCAGTACGTC. It yields the protein CACSGAAYEQYV.

CDR3 protein: CASSLGVGTGGGTEAFF. CDR3 nucleotides: TGCGCCAGCAGCTTGGGGGTAGGGACAGGAGGTGGCACTGAAGCTTTCTTT. The chain employs TRBV5-1 and TRBJ1-1, with 8 bases aligning to TRBD1. V lost 0 bases and J lost 4; bases outside the gene matches: 11. CDR3 length: 17 amino acids. Per germline, CDR1 SGHRS and CDR2 YFSETQ.

The V gene is TRBV7-8, the J gene TRBJ1-6, with D uncertain. CDR3 length: 15 residues. Between the trimmed V and J ends, which lost 0 bases and 7 bases, there was a span of 10 bases. In germline, CDR1 is SGHVS, CDR2 FQNEAQ. CDR3: CASSLAKGGNSPLHF. Here the CDR3 DNA reads TGTGCCAGCAGCTTAGCAAAGGGAGGCAATTCACCCCTCCACTTT. Looking up the rest from reference TRBV7-8 and TRBJ1-6 gives the full variable domain: GAGVSQSPRYKVAKRGQDVALRCDPISGHVSLFWYQQALGQGPEFLTYFQNEAQLDKSGLPSDRFFAERPEGSVSTLKIQRTQQEDSAVYLCASSLAKGGNSPLHFGNGTRLTVT.

The chain couples TRBV13 to TRBJ2-5, with 7 positions matching TRBD1. V lost 5 bases, J lost 1 base, and 7 bases stayed unmatched. CDR3 length: 15 residues. Germline values: CDR1 PRHDT, CDR2 FYEKMQ (reference sequence). CDR3 sequence: CASSREGAPQETQYF. DNA for the CDR3: TGTGCCAGCAGCAGAGAGGGGGCGCCCCAAGAGACCCAGTACTTC.

The V call is TRBV4-1, the J call TRBJ2-4; D not resolved. The germline V and J ends were trimmed by 4 bases and 0 bases, with 13 bases remaining between them. Per germline, CDR1 MGHRA and CDR2 YSYEKL. The CDR3 is made up of 16 amino acids. The CDR3 DNA is TGCGCCAGCAGCCCCGTACCAGAACTAGCCAAAAACATTCAGTACTTC. The encoded protein is CASSPVPELAKNIQYF.

CDR3 protein: CASRGSGTGEAGELFF. The CDR3 region has the DNA TGTGCCAGCAGAGGGTCCGGGACAGGGGAAGCCGGGGAGCTGTTTTTT. The rearrangement joins TRBV28 to TRBJ2-2; 10 bases are shared with TRBD1. J was trimmed by 6 bases and V by 6 bases; bases with no gene match: 10. CDR1 and CDR2 from the germline V gene are MDHEN and SYDVKM. The CDR3 loop spans 16 amino acids.

The table lists this clone with a count of one. The V gene is TRBV4-2, the J gene TRBJ2-7; 11 bases are shared with TRBD2. This CDR3 comprises 14 residues. V was clipped by 0 bases and J by 12 bases; unmatched bases: 7. Germline values: CDR1 LGHNA, CDR2 YNFKEQ. In DNA, the CDR3 is TGTGCCAGCAGCCAAGAGGGGACTAGCGGAATACTGTACGTC. This codes for CASSQEGTSGILYV.

Note on this clone: The sample carries other DNA sequences with the same CDR3. This chain joins TRBV23-1 and TRBJ1-3; D not resolved. TRBV23-1 is marked as an open reading frame, function uncertain. The CDR3 runs to 13 residues. CDR3 coding DNA: TGCGCTAAGAATGGGGTGGGGGGAAACACCATATATTTT. Translating it yields CAKNGVGGNTIYF.

With regard to this clone: This same CDR3 is encoded by further DNA sequences in the sample. The chain couples TRBV10-3 to TRBJ2-7; D is perhaps TRBD2 (6 bases). The germline gives CDR1 ENHRY, CDR2 SYGVKD. The CDR3 contains 17 residues. Trimming cost V 0 bases and J 5 bases, with 20 bases left between them. This CDR3 is CAISESSGVRGVHEQYV. Written as DNA, the CDR3 is TGTGCCATCAGTGAGTCTTCGGGGGTTCGGGGTGTCCACGAGCAGTACGTC.

V is TRBV6-6 and J is TRBJ2-7; D is possibly TRBD2 (6 bases). The V end was cut by 7 bases, the J end by 3 bases, with 10 bases between. Looked up from germline, CDR1 is MNHNY and CDR2 is SVGAGI (reference sequence). CDR3 size: 12 residues. CDR3 sequence (DNA): TGTGCCAGCAAGGAGGGCGGCTACGAGCAGTACTTC. This encodes CASKEGGYEQYF.

V and J are TRBV10-3 and TRBJ2-3; D is tentatively TRBD1 or TRBD2 (5 bases each). Trimming cost V 1 base and J 5 bases, with 13 bases left between them. The CDR3 totals 15 residues. Germline V gives CDR1 ENHRY, CDR2 SYGVKD. The CDR3 region has the DNA TGTGCCATCAGTGAGTTAGGGGAAGGGAGAGATACGCAGTATTTT. It translates to CAISELGEGRDTQYF.

The rearrangement uses TRBV28 and TRBJ1-1; D gene uncertain. Germline V gene lookup returns CDR1 MDHEN and CDR2 SYDVKM. V was cut by 7 bases and J by 3 bases, with 12 bases left in between. This CDR3 is 13 amino acids long. The CDR3 nucleotides read TGTGCCAGCATCCCCCTTCGGGACACTGAAGCTTTCTTT. This encodes CASIPLRDTEAFF.

This clone was observed once. The chain has TRBV4-3 and TRBJ1-2; D is undetermined. The CDR3 sequence is 12 residues long. V gave up 5 bases and J gave up 4 bases, with 8 bases separating them. Germline V gene data show CDR1 as LGHNA and CDR2 as YSLEER. The CDR3 DNA follows: TGCGCCAGCAGCATAGGAAGCTATGGCTACACCTTC. Residues: CASSIGSYGYTF.